This T cell receptor (beta chain) was recorded in a study of patients and donors after allogeneic stem cell transplantation (dated by TCRdb to about 2020). The library was prepared using RT-PCR. The instrument was a NextSeq 550. TCRdb ran its own pipeline on the public reads, namely fastp trimming at Q25 and MiXCR clone calling, and kept in-frame beta chains. When rows share a CDR3 protein, they turn into one entry using the most common DNA and genes. This sample gives around 31,000 distinct CDR3 sequences in total; 6.8% of them show up just once. Around a third of the sample lies in the top ten. The germline V gene specifies SGHAT as CDR1 and FQNNGV as CDR2. Including cysteine and phenylalanine, the CDR3 has 14 amino acids. The CDR3 DNA has 42 bases and is translated from base 1. This clonotype was found a few times. Its antigen is currently not known. The junction and the germline gene differ at one end; a read error may be behind it.

This TCR derives from a human donor who was either an allogeneic HSCT recipient or a stem cell or donor lymphocyte infusion donor (not recorded which). It is not recorded whose cells these are; they may come from a transplant donor. Recombination linked TRBV11-2 to TRBJ2-3; 8 bases in between match TRBD2. Sequences were obtained from blood, either unsorted or a sorted T cell fraction (not recorded which). This receptor has the CDR3 CATSPTSVSDTQYF. DNA sequence: TGTGCCACCAGCCCGACTAGCGTATCAGATACGCAGTATTTT.